Sequencing of this T cell receptor beta chain was carried out in a study of CD8+ T cells in alopecia areata. Study-level information: At a dose of 5 to 10 mg twice daily, oral tofacitinib was given to treated patients. Tofacitinib therapy lasting 6 to 18 months was followed by 6 months off drug.

Patients with alopecia areata provided lesional scalp punch biopsies as well as peripheral blood. This clone was picked up a small number of times. Its antigen is not known. The V gene's germline CDR1 is MNHNS and CDR2 SASEGT. V shed 1 base and J shed 7 bases, with 22 bases lying between them. The CDR3 length is 17 residues. In each case, RNA was isolated and then reverse transcribed into cDNA as the sequencing template. Some clones are missing from TCRdb's copy, which holds only in-frame ones; the method was immunoSEQ multiplex PCR. Altogether some 130,000 clones are present, roughly 50% being singletons, with the ten largest covering about 19%. Findings and caveats of the study: Whereas mice showed it more clearly, TCR sharing across patients was murkier, possibly because of HLA.

Sequenced material: CD8+ T cells sorted from blood, taken at week 0. This chain links TRBV6-1 with TRBJ1-2; D is unclear. The clonotype was recovered from a human donor with alopecia areata. The CDR3 region is CASSEVPDTISRSGYTF. The CDR3 DNA sequence: TGTGCCAGCAGTGAAGTCCCGGATACCATTTCTAGGTCTGGCTACACCTTC.